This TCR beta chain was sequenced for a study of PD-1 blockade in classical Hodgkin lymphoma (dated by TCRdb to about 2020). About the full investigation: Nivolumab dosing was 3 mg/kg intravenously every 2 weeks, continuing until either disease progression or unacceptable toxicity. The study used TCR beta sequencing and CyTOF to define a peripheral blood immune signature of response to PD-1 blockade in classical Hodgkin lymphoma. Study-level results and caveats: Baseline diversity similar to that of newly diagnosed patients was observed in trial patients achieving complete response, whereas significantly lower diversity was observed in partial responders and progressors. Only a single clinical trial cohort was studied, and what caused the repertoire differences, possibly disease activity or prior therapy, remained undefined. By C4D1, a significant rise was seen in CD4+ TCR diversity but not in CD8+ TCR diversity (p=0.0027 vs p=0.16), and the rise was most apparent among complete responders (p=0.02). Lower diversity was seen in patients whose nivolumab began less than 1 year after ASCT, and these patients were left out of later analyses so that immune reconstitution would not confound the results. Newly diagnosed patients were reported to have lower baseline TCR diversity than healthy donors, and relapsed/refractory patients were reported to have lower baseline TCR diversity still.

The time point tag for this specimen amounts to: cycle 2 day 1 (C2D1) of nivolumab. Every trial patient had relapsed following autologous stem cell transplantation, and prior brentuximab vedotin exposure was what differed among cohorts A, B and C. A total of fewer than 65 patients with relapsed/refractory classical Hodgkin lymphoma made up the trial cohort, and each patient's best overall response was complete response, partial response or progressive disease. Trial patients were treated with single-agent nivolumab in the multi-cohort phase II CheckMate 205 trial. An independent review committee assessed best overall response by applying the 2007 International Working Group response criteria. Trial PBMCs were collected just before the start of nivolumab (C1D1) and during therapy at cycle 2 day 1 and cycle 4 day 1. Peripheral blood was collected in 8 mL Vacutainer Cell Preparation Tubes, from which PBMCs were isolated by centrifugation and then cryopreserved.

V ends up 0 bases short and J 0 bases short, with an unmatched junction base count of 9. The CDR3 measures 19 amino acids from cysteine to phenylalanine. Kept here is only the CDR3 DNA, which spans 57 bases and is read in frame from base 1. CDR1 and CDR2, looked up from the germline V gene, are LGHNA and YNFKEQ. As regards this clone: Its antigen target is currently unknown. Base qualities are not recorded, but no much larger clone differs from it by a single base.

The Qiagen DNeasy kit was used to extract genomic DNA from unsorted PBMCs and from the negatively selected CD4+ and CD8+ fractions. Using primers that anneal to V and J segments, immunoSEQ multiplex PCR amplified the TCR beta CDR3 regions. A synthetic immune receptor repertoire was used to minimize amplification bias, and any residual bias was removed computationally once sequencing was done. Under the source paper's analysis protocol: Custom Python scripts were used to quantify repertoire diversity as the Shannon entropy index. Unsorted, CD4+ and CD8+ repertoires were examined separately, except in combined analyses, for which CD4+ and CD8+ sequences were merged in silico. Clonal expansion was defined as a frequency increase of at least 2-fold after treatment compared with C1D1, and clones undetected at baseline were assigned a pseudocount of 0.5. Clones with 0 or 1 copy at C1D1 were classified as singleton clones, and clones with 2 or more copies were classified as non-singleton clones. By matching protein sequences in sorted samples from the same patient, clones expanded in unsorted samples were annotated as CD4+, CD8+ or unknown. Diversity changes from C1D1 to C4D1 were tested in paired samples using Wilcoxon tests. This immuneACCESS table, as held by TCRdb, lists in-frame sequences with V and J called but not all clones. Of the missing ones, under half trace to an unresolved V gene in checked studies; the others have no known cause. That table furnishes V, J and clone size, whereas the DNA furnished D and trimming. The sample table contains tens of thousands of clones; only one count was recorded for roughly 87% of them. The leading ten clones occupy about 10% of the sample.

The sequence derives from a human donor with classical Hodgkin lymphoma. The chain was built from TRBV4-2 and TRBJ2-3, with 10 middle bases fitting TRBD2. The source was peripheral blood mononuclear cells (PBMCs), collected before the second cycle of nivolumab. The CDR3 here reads CASSQDPASGGISTDTQYF. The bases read TGTGCCAGCAGCCAAGACCCCGCTAGCGGGGGTATTAGCACAGATACGCAGTATTTT.